This T cell receptor beta chain was obtained from a study of shared T cell receptors in the human thymus. The protocol was immunoSEQ multiplex PCR, while the TCRdb copy is restricted to in-frame clones and leaves out a portion. The data contain approximately 660,000 clones, roughly 88% of them singletons. The length of the CDR3 is 20 residues. Trimming cost V 3 bases and J 0 bases; bases outside gene matches: 20. Germline V gene lookup returns CDR1 GTSNPN and CDR2 SVGIG (reference sequence). These data also featured in a second study, about human thymus T cells. In that study: The donors were infants in Finland with congenital heart defects, otherwise immunologically healthy. Resections from corrective heart surgery supplied the thymus tissue. Repertoires sampled from thymus and blood appeared biased in V and J gene usage. Thymic TCR repertoires of unrelated people reportedly overlapped highly.

This clonotype was sampled from a boy under three years old with a congenital heart defect. V is TRBV30 and J is TRBJ2-1, with 7 bases matching TRBD2. The sequenced material came from thymocytes. The CDR3 DNA follows: TGTGCCTGGAGAATTAACGGGCCTAGCGGTAAAACCAGCTCCTACAATGAGCAGTTCTTC. It is translated as CAWRINGPSGKTSSYNEQFF.